Sequencing of this TCR beta chain was carried out in a study of CD8 T cells in ankylosing spondylitis. This clonotype was found many times. No antigen is known for it. The TCR beta libraries were generated through quantitative 5'-RACE incorporating molecular barcodes. TCRdb re-derived calls from the 5' RACE reads in MiXCR, one entry per CDR3 protein. The sample has 250,000 to 350,000 distinct CDR3 sequences, 20% seen once. Study outcomes and limitations: For ankylosing spondylitis blood, a TCR beta motif of seven to nine highly homologous variants appeared characteristic. Within matched ankylosing spondylitis synovial fluid, disease-linked clones were reportedly significantly enriched.

Trimming stripped 4 bases from V and 3 bases from J, with 11 bases between. In germline, CDR1 is SGHRS, CDR2 YFSETQ. This CDR3 has 14 residues. The chain employs TRBV5-1 and TRBJ2-1, with D maybe TRBD2 (5 bases). The TCR originated in a male donor with ankylosing spondylitis or in good health (not recorded which). Sequenced input: blood, either unsorted or a sorted T cell fraction (not recorded which). CDR3 sequence reads: CASSPMDFYNEQFF. The CDR3 DNA is TGCGCCAGCAGCCCTATGGACTTCTACAATGAGCAGTTCTTC.